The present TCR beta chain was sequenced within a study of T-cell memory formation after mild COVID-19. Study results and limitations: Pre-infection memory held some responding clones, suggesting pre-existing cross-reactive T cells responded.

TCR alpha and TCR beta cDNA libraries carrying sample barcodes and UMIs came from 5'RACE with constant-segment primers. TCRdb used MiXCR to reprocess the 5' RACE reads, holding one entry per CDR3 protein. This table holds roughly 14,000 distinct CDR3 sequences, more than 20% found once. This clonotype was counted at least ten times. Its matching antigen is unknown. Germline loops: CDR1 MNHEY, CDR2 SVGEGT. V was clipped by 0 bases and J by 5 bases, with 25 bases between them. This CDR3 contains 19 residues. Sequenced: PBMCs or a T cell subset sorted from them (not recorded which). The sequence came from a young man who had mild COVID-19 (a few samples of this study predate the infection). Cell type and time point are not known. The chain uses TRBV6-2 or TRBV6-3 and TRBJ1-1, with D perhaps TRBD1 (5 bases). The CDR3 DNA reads TGTGCCAGCAGTTACTCGATTCTCGCGTCGGGGGTCGAGTTTACTGAAGCTTTCTTT. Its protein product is CASSYSILASGVEFTEAFF.